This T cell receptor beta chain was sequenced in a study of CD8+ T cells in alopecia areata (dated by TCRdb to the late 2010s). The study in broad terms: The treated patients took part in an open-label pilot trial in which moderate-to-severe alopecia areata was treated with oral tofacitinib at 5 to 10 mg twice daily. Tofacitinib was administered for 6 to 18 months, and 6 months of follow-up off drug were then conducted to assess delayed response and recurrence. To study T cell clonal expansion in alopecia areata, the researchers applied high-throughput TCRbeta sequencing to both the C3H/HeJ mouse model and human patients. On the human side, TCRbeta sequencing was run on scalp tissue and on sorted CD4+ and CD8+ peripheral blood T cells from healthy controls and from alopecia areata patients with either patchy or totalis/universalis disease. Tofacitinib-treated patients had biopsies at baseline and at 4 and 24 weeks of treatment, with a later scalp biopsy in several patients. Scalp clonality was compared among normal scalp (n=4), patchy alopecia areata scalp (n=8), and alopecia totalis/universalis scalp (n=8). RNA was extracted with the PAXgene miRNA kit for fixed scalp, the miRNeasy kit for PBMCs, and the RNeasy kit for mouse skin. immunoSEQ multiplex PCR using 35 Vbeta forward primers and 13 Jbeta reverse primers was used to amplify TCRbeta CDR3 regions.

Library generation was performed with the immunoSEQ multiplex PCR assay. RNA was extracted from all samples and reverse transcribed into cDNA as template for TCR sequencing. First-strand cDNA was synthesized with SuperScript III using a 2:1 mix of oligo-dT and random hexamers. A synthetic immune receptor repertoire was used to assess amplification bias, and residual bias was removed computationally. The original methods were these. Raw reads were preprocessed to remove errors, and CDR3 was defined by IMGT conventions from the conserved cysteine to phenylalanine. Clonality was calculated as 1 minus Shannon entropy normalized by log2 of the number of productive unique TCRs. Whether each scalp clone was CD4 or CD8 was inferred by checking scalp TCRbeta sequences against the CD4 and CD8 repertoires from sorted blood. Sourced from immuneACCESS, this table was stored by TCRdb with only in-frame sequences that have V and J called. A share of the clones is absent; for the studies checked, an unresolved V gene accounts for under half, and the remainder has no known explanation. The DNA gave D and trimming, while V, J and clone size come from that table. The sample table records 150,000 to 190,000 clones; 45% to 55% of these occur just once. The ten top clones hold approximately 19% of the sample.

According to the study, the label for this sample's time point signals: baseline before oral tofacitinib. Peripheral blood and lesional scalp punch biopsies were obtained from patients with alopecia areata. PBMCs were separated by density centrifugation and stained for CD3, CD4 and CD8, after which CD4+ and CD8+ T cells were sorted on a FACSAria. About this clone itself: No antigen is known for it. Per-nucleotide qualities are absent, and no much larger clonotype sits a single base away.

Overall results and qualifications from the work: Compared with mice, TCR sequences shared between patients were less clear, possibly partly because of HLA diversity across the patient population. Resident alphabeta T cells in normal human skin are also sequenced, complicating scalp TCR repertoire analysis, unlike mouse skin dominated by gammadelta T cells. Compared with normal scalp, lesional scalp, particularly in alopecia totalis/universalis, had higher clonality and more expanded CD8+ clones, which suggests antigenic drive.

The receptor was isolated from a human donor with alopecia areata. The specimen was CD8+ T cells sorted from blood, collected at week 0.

The nucleotide sequence is TGTGCCTGGAGTGGGGGGGCCGTCTACGAGCAGTACTTC. Translated, this gives CAWSGGAVYEQYF. Recombination linked TRBV30 to TRBJ2-5; the D gene may be TRBD1 or TRBD2, since each aligns over 6 bases. The J call may be wrong; the DNA end is better matched by TRBJ2-7. The CDR3 sequence holds 13 residues, the cysteine and phenylalanine included. The only DNA kept is the CDR3, 39 bases in frame from the first base. CDR1 and CDR2 were assigned from the germline V gene (reference sequence) as GTSNPN and SVGIG.